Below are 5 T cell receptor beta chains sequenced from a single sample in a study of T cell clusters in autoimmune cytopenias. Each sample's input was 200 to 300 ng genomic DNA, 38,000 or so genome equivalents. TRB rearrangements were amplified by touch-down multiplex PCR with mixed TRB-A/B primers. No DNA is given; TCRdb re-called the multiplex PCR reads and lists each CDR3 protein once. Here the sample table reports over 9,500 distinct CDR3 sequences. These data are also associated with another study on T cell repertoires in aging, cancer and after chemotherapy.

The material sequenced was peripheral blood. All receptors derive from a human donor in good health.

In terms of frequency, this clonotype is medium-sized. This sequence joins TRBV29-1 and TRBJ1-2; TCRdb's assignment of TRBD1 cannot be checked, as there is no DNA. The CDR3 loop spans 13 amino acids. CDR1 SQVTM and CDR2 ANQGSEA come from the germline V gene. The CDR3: CSVTPTGLVDYTF.

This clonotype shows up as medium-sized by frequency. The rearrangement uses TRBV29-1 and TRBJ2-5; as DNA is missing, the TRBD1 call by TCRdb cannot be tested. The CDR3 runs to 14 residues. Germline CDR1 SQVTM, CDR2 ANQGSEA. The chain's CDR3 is CSVEGGWVGETQYF.

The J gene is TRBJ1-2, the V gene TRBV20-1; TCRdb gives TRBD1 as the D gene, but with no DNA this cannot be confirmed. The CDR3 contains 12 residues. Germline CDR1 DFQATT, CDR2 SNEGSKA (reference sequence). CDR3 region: CSAITGADGYTF.

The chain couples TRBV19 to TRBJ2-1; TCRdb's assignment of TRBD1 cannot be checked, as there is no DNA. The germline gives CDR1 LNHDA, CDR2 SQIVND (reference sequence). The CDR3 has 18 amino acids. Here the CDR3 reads CASSQDPPLAPSYNEQFF.

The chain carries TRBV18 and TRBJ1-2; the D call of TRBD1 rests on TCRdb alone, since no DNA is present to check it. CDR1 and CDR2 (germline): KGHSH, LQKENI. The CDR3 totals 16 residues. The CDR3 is CASSSSRDRDGNGYTF. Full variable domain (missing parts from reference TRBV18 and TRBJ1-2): NAGVMQNPRHLVRRRGQEARLRCSPMKGHSHVYWYRQLPEEGLKFMVYLQKENIIDESGMPKERFSAEFPKEGPSILRIQQVVRGDSAAYFCASSSSRDRDGNGYTFGSGTRLTVV.